One and the same sample provided the 2 T cell receptor beta chains below, sequenced in a study of control samples from healthy donors and cancer patients. Here immunoSEQ multiplex PCR was the method, and the copy in TCRdb shows in-frame clones only, minus some. This listing includes fewer than 250,000 clones. The material sequenced was blood. The receptors shown here come from a woman aged 25 to 45 in good health.

The chain links TRBV30 to TRBJ1-1; D remains ambiguous. V lost 0 bases and J 7 bases, leaving 9 bases between the germline ends. The CDR3 spans 12 residues. Germline loops: CDR1 GTSNPN, CDR2 SVGIG (reference sequence). CDR3 protein: CAWSVLTFEAFF. CDR3 sequence (DNA): TGTGCCTGGAGTGTACTAACATTTGAAGCTTTCTTT.

The genes are TRBV24-1 and TRBJ1-5; D might be TRBD1 (5 bases). The CDR3 length is 13 residues. Germline V gene data show CDR1 as KGHDR and CDR2 as SFDVKD. V was trimmed by 1 base and J by 7 bases, leaving 7 bases between them. CDR3 region: CATSDLEGQPQHF. Here the CDR3 DNA reads TGTGCCACCAGTGATTTAGAGGGGCAGCCCCAGCATTTT.